This T cell receptor (beta chain) was identified during a study of T cells after yellow fever vaccination. Study-level information: Those fractions that held only low numbers of cells were prepared using the SMART-Seq v4 Ultra Low Input RNA kit. Regarding the study as a whole: Clonotypes appearing in both CD4 and CD8 compartments existed, and their share was small.

TCRdb passed the 5' RACE reads through MiXCR, listing each CDR3 protein once. The sample has some 260,000 distinct CDR3 sequences; about 5.2% are singletons. As regards this clonotype: No antigen is known for it.

There are 14 residues in the CDR3. CDR1 is MNHEY and CDR2 is SVGAGI in the germline V gene. V lost 5 bases and J lost 4, with 12 bases in between. This chain joins TRBV6-5 and TRBJ2-1; D perhaps matches TRBD1 (5 bases). Sequenced here: CD4+ T cells sorted from PBMCs, sampled on the day of the yellow fever booster vaccination. The receptor's source is a man younger than 30 who received the YFV17D yellow fever vaccine. For the CDR3, the DNA is TGTGCCAGCAGTAAACGACAGAGTTACAATGAGCAGTTCTTC. It codes for CASSKRQSYNEQFF.